What follows are 26 T cell receptor beta chains derived from one specimen sequenced in a study of blood T cell repertoires in COVID-19. TCRdb keeps only in-frame clones here, not all; method: immunoSEQ multiplex PCR. This table has under 200,000 clones, 75% to 85% appearing once. The sequencing sample was made of peripheral blood. The origin of the receptors is a man aged 60 to 69 with acute or convalescent COVID-19.

The table lists this clone with a few counts. The V call is TRBV7-2, the J call TRBJ2-5; 12 bases agree with TRBD2. With V trimmed by 0 bases and J by 7 bases, 9 bases remained unmatched. The CDR3 covers 17 residues. Germline V lookup: CDR1 SGHTA, CDR2 FQGNSA. This chain's CDR3 is CASSLAASGGAGGTQYF. The CDR3 DNA reads as TGTGCCAGCAGCTTAGCAGCTAGCGGGGGGGCCGGTGGGACCCAGTACTTC.

This chain uses TRBV7-2 with TRBJ2-5; D possibly corresponds to TRBD2 (7 bases). V dropped 10 bases and J dropped 5 bases, with 17 bases sitting between them. Germline CDR1 SGHTA, CDR2 FQGNSA. The length of the CDR3 is 13 residues. The CDR3 nucleotides are TGTGCCACCGCAAGGGGGGGCGTTGAGACCCAGTACTTC. Its translation is CATARGGVETQYF.

The chain employs TRBV15 and TRBJ1-2; TRBD1 aligns across 8 bases. The length of the CDR3 is 15 residues. With 3 bases clipped from V and 4 bases from J, the junction kept 7 bases outside the gene matches. The V gene's germline CDR1 is LNHNV and CDR2 YYDKDF (reference sequence). The CDR3 here is CATSRTGATLYGYTF. The CDR3 DNA is TGTGCCACCAGCAGGACAGGGGCGACCCTCTATGGCTACACCTTC.

V and J are TRBV9 and TRBJ2-7; tentative D call: TRBD2 (7 bases). Germline lookup yields CDR1 SGDLS and CDR2 YYNGEE. The CDR3 spans 15 residues. V shed 0 bases and J shed 4 bases, with 14 bases lying between them. The CDR3 here is CASSVGSGGQYEQYF. Written as DNA, the CDR3 is TGTGCCAGCAGCGTAGGGTCGGGGGGACAATACGAGCAGTACTTC.

The V call is TRBV5-1, the J call TRBJ1-1; 12 bases match TRBD1. Germline CDR1 and CDR2: SGHRS and YFSETQ. V shed 4 bases, J shed 0 bases, and the junction held 4 bases outside the gene matches. CDR3 length equals 16 residues. The CDR3 region is CASSRGTGGLNTEAFF. CDR3 coding DNA: TGCGCCAGCAGCAGAGGGACAGGGGGCTTGAACACTGAAGCTTTCTTT.

V gene TRBV9 combines with J gene TRBJ1-1; weak D call: TRBD1 (5 bases). CDR1 is SGDLS, CDR2 YYNGEE, per germline. V dropped 3 bases and J dropped 0 bases, with 6 bases sitting between them. This CDR3 is built from 13 residues. CDR3 amino acids: CASSEGVNTEAFF. The CDR3 DNA sequence: TGTGCCAGCAGCGAAGGGGTGAACACTGAAGCTTTCTTT.

The chain recombines TRBV7-2 with TRBJ2-2; unclear D gene. Per germline, CDR1 SGHTA and CDR2 FQGNSA. Trimming took 1 base from V and 1 from J, leaving 7 bases between them. This CDR3 has 15 residues. CDR3 protein: CASSLVPGNTGELFF. The CDR3 DNA sequence: TGTGCCAGCAGCTTAGTGCCGGGGAACACCGGGGAGCTGTTTTTT.

The chain has TRBV3-1 (or the pseudogene TRBV3-2) and TRBJ2-7; D is unresolved. The germline V gene encodes CDR1 LGHDT and CDR2 YNNKEL (reference sequence). This CDR3 has 13 amino acids. V shed 1 base and J shed 3 bases, with 7 bases lying between them. The CDR3 loop reads CASSQVENYEQYF. CDR3 DNA: TGTGCCAGCAGCCAAGTGGAGAACTACGAGCAGTACTTC.

J is TRBJ2-1 and V is TRBV24-1; the D is unclear. This CDR3 spans 14 amino acids. Between the trimmed V and J ends, which lost 5 bases and 1 base, there was a span of 8 bases. Per the germline V gene, CDR1 is KGHDR and CDR2 is SFDVKD. The CDR3 is CATSAVQSYNEQFF. The CDR3 nucleotides read TGTGCCACCAGTGCCGTCCAGTCCTACAATGAGCAGTTCTTC.

For this clone: The sample holds other DNA sequences that translate to the same CDR3. CDR3 coding DNA: TGTGCCAGCAGCTTGGCCGGGGGGGTCTACAATGAGCAGTTCTTC. Residues: CASSLAGGVYNEQFF. The chain combines TRBV5-4 with TRBJ2-1; 8 positions agree with TRBD2. The V gene's germline CDR1 is SGHNT and CDR2 YYREEE (reference sequence). V lost 0 bases and J lost 3; bases outside the gene matches: 2. The CDR3 consists of 15 residues.

This chain joins TRBV6-5 and TRBJ2-7, with D possibly TRBD1 on 6 matching bases. The CDR3 is 16 amino acids. V was clipped by 0 bases and J by 0 bases, with 12 bases between them. Germline V gene sequence: CDR1 MNHEY, CDR2 SVGAGI. CDR3 DNA sequence: TGTGCCAGCAGTTACTCGACAGGATTGATCTCCTACGAGCAGTACTTC. As protein: CASSYSTGLISYEQYF.

This clone has only a few counts. The rearrangement links TRBV4-2 to TRBJ1-5, with 8 bases aligning to TRBD1. Germline CDR1 reads LGHNA; CDR2 reads YNFKEQ. The trim removed 3 bases at V and 7 bases at J, leaving 5 bases unmatched. The CDR3 consists of 14 residues. CDR3 nucleotides: TGTGCCAGCAGCCAGGGGACAGGAGGGCAGCCCCAGCATTTT. It specifies CASSQGTGGQPQHF.

This chain uses TRBV19 with TRBJ2-4; 11 nucleotides match TRBD2. This CDR3 has 15 residues. The V and J ends lost 6 bases and 8 bases, in that order; junction bases with no gene match: 9. Germline-derived CDR1 and CDR2 are LNHDA and SQIVND (reference sequence). The CDR3 protein is CASSHSSGGPHIQYF. CDR3 coding DNA: TGTGCCAGTAGCCACTCTAGCGGGGGGCCTCACATTCAGTACTTC. Drawing the rest from reference TRBV19 and TRBJ2-4, the complete variable domain is DGGITQSPKYLFRKEGQNVTLSCEQNLNHDAMYWYRQDPGQGLRLIYYSQIVNDFQKGDIAEGYSVSREKKESFPLTVTSAQKNPTAFYLCASSHSSGGPHIQYFGAGTRLSVL.

The V and J genes are TRBV6-5 and TRBJ1-1, with D maybe TRBD1 (5 bases). The CDR3 contains 15 residues. Germline CDR1 MNHEY, CDR2 SVGAGI. The V gene lost 6 bases and the J gene lost 1 base, with 15 bases spanning the gap. CDR3 residues: CASRMFRQQNTEAFF. In DNA, the CDR3 is TGTGCCAGCAGAATGTTTCGACAGCAGAACACTGAAGCTTTCTTT.

The chain is built from TRBV4-1 and TRBJ2-7, with 10 nucleotides matching TRBD2. V shed 0 bases and J 2 bases; nucleotides not matched to a gene: 4. CDR1 is MGHRA, CDR2 YSYEKL, per germline. CDR3 length: 16 amino acids. For the CDR3, the DNA is TGCGCCAGCAGCCAAGAAGGAGCGGGAGGGCCCTACGAGCAGTACTTC. Protein sequence: CASSQEGAGGPYEQYF.

The V gene is TRBV7-2, the J gene TRBJ1-5; 8 bases are a match to TRBD1. CDR3 length: 15 amino acids. The V gene end was trimmed by 1 base and the J gene end by 7 bases; junction bases not matched to a gene: 6. Germline CDR1 is SGHTA and CDR2 is FQGNSA. CDR3 region: CASSLDRGSEQPQHF. CDR3 nucleotides: TGTGCCAGCAGCTTAGACAGGGGGAGTGAACAGCCCCAGCATTTT.

This chain links TRBV5-4 with TRBJ2-1; perhaps TRBD2 as D (5 bases). V was trimmed by 4 bases and J by 0 bases, leaving 14 bases between them. Germline V CDR1 and CDR2: SGHNT, YYREEE (reference sequence). CDR3 length equals 16 residues. CDR3 region: CASSSARADSYNEQFF. The CDR3 region has the DNA TGTGCCAGCAGCAGTGCGCGAGCGGACTCCTACAATGAGCAGTTCTTC.

The chain carries TRBV11-2 and TRBJ1-2; 7 nucleotides align to TRBD1. CDR3 length: 14 amino acids. CDR1 and CDR2 from the germline V gene are SGHAT and FQNNGV. The junction had 5 bases not matched to a gene; V was cut back by 4 bases and J by 3 bases. The CDR3 region is CASSWGTGDYGYTF. CDR3 coding DNA: TGTGCCAGCAGCTGGGGAACAGGGGACTATGGCTACACCTTC.

The chain employs TRBV27 and TRBJ1-5, with 10 bases lining up with TRBD1. The germline V gene encodes CDR1 MNHEY and CDR2 SMNVEV (reference sequence). This CDR3 has 14 amino acids. V lost 6 bases and J lost 8; bases outside the gene matches: 7. CDR3 DNA sequence: TGTGCCAGCAGACGGGACAGGGGTTTTGAGCCCCAGCATTTT. Translation: CASRRDRGFEPQHF.

The chain is built from TRBV6-5 and TRBJ1-2, with unresolved D. The CDR3 covers 14 residues. Germline CDR1 and CDR2: MNHEY and SVGAGI. The germline V and J ends were trimmed by 7 bases and 3 bases, with 15 bases remaining between them. The CDR3 protein is CASTEGGRHYGYTF. The CDR3, as DNA: TGTGCCAGCACCGAGGGAGGGCGGCACTATGGCTACACCTTC.

This sequence joins TRBV16 and TRBJ2-6; D unclear. The germline gives CDR1 KGHSY, CDR2 FQNENV. The V gene lost 3 bases and the J gene lost 0 bases, with 21 bases spanning the gap. CDR3 length: 20 amino acids. The CDR3 sequence: CASSQGLTASSSSGANVLTF. CDR3 bases: TGTGCCAGCAGCCAGGGCCTCACAGCCTCCTCGTCCTCTGGGGCCAACGTCCTGACTTTC.

The sample holds one count of this clone. The gene calls are TRBV5-6 and TRBJ1-2; 11 nucleotides match TRBD1. J gave up 6 bases and V 4 bases, and 5 bases lay outside the gene matches. The CDR3 runs 14 residues. Germline V lookup: CDR1 SGHDT, CDR2 YYEEEE. The CDR3 loop reads CASSLDRGHDGYTF. The CDR3, as DNA: TGTGCCAGCAGCCTGGACAGGGGGCACGATGGCTACACCTTC.

The V and J genes are TRBV7-8 and TRBJ2-1; 15 bases fit TRBD2. CDR1 is SGHVS and CDR2 is FQNEAQ in the germline V gene. This CDR3 contains 19 residues. V lost 6 bases to trimming and J lost 4 bases; unmatched junction nucleotides: 13. CDR3 nucleotide sequence: TGTGCCAGCAGGGCGAGCGGACTAGCGGGAGGGCCGATTTACAATGAGCAGTTCTTC. It is translated as CASRASGLAGGPIYNEQFF.

V and J are TRBV9 and TRBJ2-2, with D tentatively TRBD1 (6 bases). The germline V gene encodes CDR1 SGDLS and CDR2 YYNGEE. This CDR3 region has 15 residues. Between the trimmed V and J ends, which lost 0 bases and 4 bases, there was a span of 10 bases. Written as DNA, the CDR3 is TGTGCCAGCAGCGTAGGTAACAGGGCCACCGGGGAGCTGTTTTTT. Residues: CASSVGNRATGELFF.

The J gene is TRBJ2-1, the V gene TRBV2; D is ambiguous. The V gene's germline CDR1 is SNHLY and CDR2 FYNNEI. The germline V and J ends were trimmed by 6 bases and 4 bases, with 13 bases remaining between them. The CDR3 has 14 amino acids. The CDR3 region has the DNA TGTGCCAGCAGGGCTCATGACTTTTACAATGAGCAGTTCTTC. Translating it yields CASRAHDFYNEQFF.

The rearrangement uses TRBV12-5 and TRBJ2-5; 10 bases fit TRBD1. Germline V CDR1 and CDR2: LGHNT, FRNRAP. This CDR3 contains 13 residues. V was pared by 6 bases and J by 5 bases, with 3 bases of the junction left unmatched. The CDR3 bases are TGTGCTAGTGGGACAGGGGGCCGCGAGACCCAGTACTTC. Translation gives CASGTGGRETQYF.